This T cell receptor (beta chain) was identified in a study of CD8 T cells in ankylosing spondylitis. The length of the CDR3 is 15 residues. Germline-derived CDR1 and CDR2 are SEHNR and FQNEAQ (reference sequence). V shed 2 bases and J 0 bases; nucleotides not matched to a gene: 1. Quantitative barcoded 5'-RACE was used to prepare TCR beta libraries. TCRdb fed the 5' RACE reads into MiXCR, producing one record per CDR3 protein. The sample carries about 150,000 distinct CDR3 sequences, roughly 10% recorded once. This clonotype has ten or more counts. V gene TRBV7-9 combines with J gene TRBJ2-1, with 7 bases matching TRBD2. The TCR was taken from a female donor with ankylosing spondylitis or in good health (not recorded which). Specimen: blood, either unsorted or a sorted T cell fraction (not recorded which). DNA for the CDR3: TGTGCCAGCAGCTTACGCGGGAGCTCCTACAATGAGCAGTTCTTC. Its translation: CASSLRGSSYNEQFF.